Presented here are 30 T cell receptor beta chains from one specimen sequenced in a study of T cell changes during pregnancy in multiple sclerosis. Produced via immunoSEQ multiplex PCR; TCRdb's table is partial and in-frame only. The table has about 110,000 clones, 75% to 95% seen once; the top ten hold roughly 1.6%. The material sequenced was peripheral blood, taken before pregnancy. The receptors here all came from a female donor with multiple sclerosis, enrolled in a pregnancy study.

The V call is TRBV9, the J call TRBJ1-1; D remains ambiguous. Looked up from germline, CDR1 is SGDLS and CDR2 is YYNGEE. V was cut by 5 bases and J by 2 bases, with 4 bases left in between. The CDR3 covers 11 residues. CDR3 DNA sequence: TGTGCCAGCAGAATAAACACTGAAGCTTTCTTT. This translates into CASRINTEAFF. The full variable domain, with the rest looked up from reference TRBV9 and TRBJ1-1, is DSGVTQTPKHLITATGQRVTLRCSPRSGDLSVYWYQQSLDQGLQFLIQYYNGEERAKGNILERFSAQQFPDLHSELNLSSLELGDSALYFCASRINTEAFFGQGTRLTVV.

The chain links TRBV2 to TRBJ2-3, with a weak D call TRBD2 (6 bases). V lost 5 bases and J 1 base, leaving 19 bases between the germline ends. The CDR3 totals 17 residues. Per the germline V gene, CDR1 is SNHLY and CDR2 is FYNNEI. CDR3 nucleotides: TGTGCCAGCAGTCGAGGGGACTCCCGCTACGGCACAGATACGCAGTATTTT. It codes for CASSRGDSRYGTDTQYF.

The chain carries TRBV27 and TRBJ2-1; a weak D match, TRBD2 (6 bases). V was clipped by 3 bases and J by 6 bases, with 9 bases between them. Germline CDR1 MNHEY, CDR2 SMNVEV (reference sequence). The CDR3 length is 13 residues. CDR3 in amino acids: CASSLGLSNEQFF. Written as DNA, the CDR3 is TGTGCCAGCAGTTTGGGACTTAGCAATGAGCAGTTCTTC.

This rearrangement joins TRBV10-3 to TRBJ2-7, with 8 bases identical to TRBD1. The CDR3 runs to 13 residues. Germline V gene sequence: CDR1 ENHRY, CDR2 SYGVKD. V shed 7 bases and J 3 bases; nucleotides not matched to a gene: 5. CDR3 bases: TGTGCCATCACATCGGACAGGGACTACGAGCAGTACTTC. Amino acid sequence: CAITSDRDYEQYF.

This chain connects TRBV9 to TRBJ2-5, with TRBD2 matching over 7 bases. V lost 0 bases and J lost 5; bases outside the gene matches: 7. CDR1 is SGDLS and CDR2 is YYNGEE in the germline V gene. The CDR3 is 15 amino acids. CDR3 sequence: CASSVGLAQLETQYF. CDR3 DNA sequence: TGTGCCAGCAGCGTAGGACTAGCCCAGTTGGAGACCCAGTACTTC.

The J gene is TRBJ2-1, the V gene TRBV5-6; D is possibly TRBD2 (5 bases). The ends were cut back, 3 bases at V and 1 base at J, with 8 bases in the middle. The CDR3 has 14 amino acids. Germline CDR1 SGHDT, CDR2 YYEEEE. The CDR3 loop reads CASSWRGSYNEQFF. In nucleotides, the CDR3 is TGTGCCAGCAGCTGGCGCGGGTCCTACAATGAGCAGTTCTTC.

The genes are TRBV6-6 and TRBJ1-2; D is possibly TRBD1 (5 bases). The CDR3 consists of 13 residues. V lost 8 bases to trimming and J lost 3 bases, with 13 bases between them. Germline assignment: CDR1 MNHNY and CDR2 SVGAGI (reference sequence). CDR3: CASYHGGDYGYTF. The DNA of the CDR3 is TGTGCCAGCTATCATGGGGGGGACTATGGCTACACCTTC.

This clone appeared a single time. The chain uses TRBV5-1 and TRBJ2-1; TRBD2 agrees at 12 bases. Germline assignment: CDR1 SGHRS and CDR2 YFSETQ. This CDR3 region has 15 residues. V was pared by 4 bases and J by 5 bases, with 4 bases of the junction left unmatched. CDR3 residues: CASSRTSGGNNEQFF. CDR3 DNA: TGCGCCAGCAGCCGAACTAGCGGGGGGAACAATGAGCAGTTCTTC. Full variable domain (outside the CDR3, taken from reference TRBV5-1 and TRBJ2-1): KAGVTQTPRYLIKTRGQQVTLSCSPISGHRSVSWYQQTPGQGLQFLFEYFSETQRNKGNFPGRFSGRQFSNSRSEMNVSTLELGDSALYLCASSRTSGGNNEQFFGPGTRLTVL.

The CDR3 coding sequence is TGCGCCAGCAGCCAGGACAGGGCGAGAGAGACCCAGTACTTC. Protein: CASSQDRARETQYF. The V and J genes are TRBV5-1 and TRBJ2-5, with 8 bases aligning to TRBD1. The CDR3 is 14 amino acids. Germline V lookup: CDR1 SGHRS, CDR2 YFSETQ. V gave up 4 bases and J gave up 4 bases; unmatched junction bases: 6.

This clone was picked up one time. The J gene is TRBJ2-2, the V gene TRBV7-8; D is uncertain. Trimming removed 5 bases from V and 6 bases from J, with 10 bases in between. The CDR3 runs to 13 residues. From germline, CDR1 is SGHVS and CDR2 FQNEAQ. CDR3 in DNA: TGTGCCAGCAGCCTGAGGTGGGCCGGGGAGCTGTTTTTT. This translates into CASSLRWAGELFF.

The gene calls are TRBV2 and TRBJ2-3; possible D gene TRBD1, 6 bases. Germline values: CDR1 SNHLY, CDR2 FYNNEI. The V gene lost 6 bases and the J gene lost 6 bases, with 13 bases spanning the gap. The CDR3 sequence is 13 residues long. For the CDR3, the DNA is TGTGCCAGCAGGCCAGGGGAATCGGATACGCAGTATTTT. The encoded protein is CASRPGESDTQYF.

This clone has only one observation. The rearrangement joins TRBV7-8 to TRBJ2-3, with 10 bases identical to TRBD2. After removal of 2 bases from V and 1 base from J, the junction contained 6 bases not matched to a gene. This CDR3 contains 17 residues. The V gene's germline CDR1 is SGHVS and CDR2 FQNEAQ. Here the CDR3 DNA reads TGTGCCAGCAGCTTAAGGGGGGGGACTAGCGGCACAGATACGCAGTATTTT. It encodes CASSLRGGTSGTDTQYF.

V and J are TRBV29-1 and TRBJ2-5; perhaps TRBD2 as D (7 bases). The V end lost 4 bases, the J end lost 5 bases, and 11 bases lay between the germline ends. This CDR3 is built from 12 residues. Germline V gives CDR1 SQVTM, CDR2 ANQGSEA. CDR3 protein: CSVVGGDETQYF. The CDR3, as DNA: TGCAGCGTTGTAGGGGGGGATGAGACCCAGTACTTC.

J is TRBJ2-7 and V is TRBV9; possible D gene TRBD2, 6 bases. CDR3 length: 15 residues. The V end lost 1 base, the J end lost 3 bases, and 14 bases lay between the germline ends. Germline V gives CDR1 SGDLS, CDR2 YYNGEE. The CDR3 sequence: CASSVRRRRGYEQYF. CDR3 bases: TGTGCCAGCAGCGTACGACGGAGGCGGGGCTACGAGCAGTACTTC. The variable domain in full, with the rest retrieved from reference TRBV9 and TRBJ2-7, is DSGVTQTPKHLITATGQRVTLRCSPRSGDLSVYWYQQSLDQGLQFLIQYYNGEERAKGNILERFSAQQFPDLHSELNLSSLELGDSALYFCASSVRRRRGYEQYFGPGTRLTVT.

The chain has TRBV11-2 and TRBJ1-1; D call uncertain. V lost 2 bases and J lost 4, with 8 bases in between. This CDR3 is built from 13 residues. Germline lookup yields CDR1 SGHAT and CDR2 FQNNGV. This CDR3 is CASSLTTGTEAFF. CDR3 bases: TGTGCCAGCAGCTTAACGACGGGCACTGAAGCTTTCTTT.

The chain employs TRBV28 and TRBJ1-2; the D is unclear. The length of the CDR3 is 13 residues. Trimming pared 3 bases from V and 8 bases from J, leaving 13 bases between. Germline V gene data show CDR1 as MDHEN and CDR2 as SYDVKM. The CDR3 DNA is TGTGCCAGCAGTTTTCCCTCCCATCGGGGCTACACCTTC. It is translated as CASSFPSHRGYTF.

This rearrangement joins TRBV10-3 to TRBJ1-1; D perhaps matches TRBD1 (6 bases). Germline V lookup: CDR1 ENHRY, CDR2 SYGVKD. Trimming removed 6 bases from V and 7 bases from J, with 18 bases in between. The CDR3 contains 14 residues. CDR3 nucleotides: TGTGCCATCAGAGACAAGGGACAAGTTAATGAAGCTTTCTTT. It codes for CAIRDKGQVNEAFF.

The V gene is TRBV6-1, the J gene TRBJ1-5, with a weak D call TRBD1 (6 bases). The germline gives CDR1 MNHNS, CDR2 SASEGT. V lost 6 bases and J lost 0, with 12 bases in between. The CDR3 covers 15 residues. CDR3 protein: CASSQGQHSNQPQHF. The CDR3 DNA is TGTGCCAGCAGCCAAGGACAGCATAGCAATCAGCCCCAGCATTTT.

The table lists this clone with a few counts. The chain has TRBV5-1 and TRBJ1-1; 7 nucleotides match TRBD1. Trimming cost V 4 bases and J 2 bases; bases outside gene matches: 5. In germline, CDR1 is SGHRS, CDR2 YFSETQ. This CDR3 region has 14 residues. The CDR3 bases are TGCGCCAGCAGCAGGGGACAGCTAAACACTGAAGCTTTCTTT. It specifies CASSRGQLNTEAFF.

The rearrangement uses TRBV5-1 and TRBJ2-7; 12 nucleotides match TRBD1. Trimming at V came to 4 bases and at J to 3 bases, leaving 5 bases not matched to a gene. Germline V CDR1 and CDR2: SGHRS, YFSETQ. The CDR3 has 15 residues. The CDR3 DNA reads as TGCGCCAGCAGCGGGGGGACAGGGGGCCTCTACGAGCAGTACTTC. It specifies CASSGGTGGLYEQYF.

The chain employs TRBV6-5 and TRBJ2-6, with 7 bases matching TRBD1. J gave up 0 bases and V 8 bases, and 4 bases lay outside the gene matches. This CDR3 has 15 residues. Germline lookup yields CDR1 MNHEY and CDR2 SVGAGI. The CDR3 reads CASGQVRSGANVLTF. The CDR3 nucleotides are TGTGCCAGCGGACAGGTCCGCTCTGGGGCCAACGTCCTGACTTTC.

The chain has TRBV5-4 and TRBJ1-1, with D unresolved. Trimming shortened V by 0 bases and J by 3 bases, and 15 bases separated the two germline ends. CDR3 length: 16 amino acids. Germline values: CDR1 SGHNT, CDR2 YYREEE (reference sequence). The CDR3 loop reads CASSLDINQEHTEAFF. The CDR3 DNA reads TGTGCCAGCAGCTTGGATATCAATCAAGAGCACACTGAAGCTTTCTTT.

The CDR3 sequence: CASSVGWTANTGELFF. CDR3 sequence (DNA): TGTGCCAGCAGCGTAGGGTGGACAGCGAACACCGGGGAGCTGTTTTTT. The chain couples TRBV9 to TRBJ2-2, with TRBD1 as a possible D gene (6 bases). The CDR3 runs to 16 residues. Trimming took off 0 bases at V and 0 bases at J, with 9 bases between the two ends. Germline CDR1 and CDR2: SGDLS and YYNGEE.

This chain's CDR3 is CASSPLQTGHVAYEQYF. The CDR3 DNA reads TGTGCCAGCAGCCCCCTTCAGACAGGGCATGTTGCCTACGAGCAGTACTTC. V and J are TRBV11-3 and TRBJ2-7; 7 nucleotides agree with TRBD1. Germline CDR1 SGHNT, CDR2 YENEEA. The ends lost 5 bases at V and 2 bases at J; junction bases unmatched: 15. The CDR3 consists of 17 residues.

This chain joins TRBV6-5 and TRBJ1-3; 10 positions match TRBD1. The V gene's germline CDR1 is MNHEY and CDR2 SVGAGI. This CDR3 comprises 16 residues. Trimming cost V 2 bases and J 2 bases; bases outside gene matches: 3. Here the CDR3 reads CASSYRDRGPGNTIYF. The CDR3, as DNA: TGTGCCAGCAGTTACCGGGACAGGGGACCTGGAAACACCATATATTTT.

The chain carries TRBV6-6 and TRBJ2-1; 10 nucleotides align to TRBD2. The length of the CDR3 is 15 residues. CDR1 and CDR2 from the germline V gene are MNHNY and SVGAGI (reference sequence). The ends lost 2 bases at V and 11 bases at J; junction bases unmatched: 9. CDR3: CASSYQTGTSAQQFF. The CDR3 DNA reads TGTGCCAGCAGTTACCAAACCGGGACTAGCGCGCAGCAGTTCTTC.

This chain connects TRBV19 to TRBJ2-2; D is unresolved. The germline V gene has CDR1 LNHDA and CDR2 SQIVND (reference sequence). CDR3 size: 15 residues. V dropped 4 bases and J dropped 5 bases, with 14 bases sitting between them. The CDR3 DNA is TGTGCCAGTAGTACGAATTACCCAGTTACCGGGGAGCTGTTTTTT. Protein product: CASSTNYPVTGELFF.

V is TRBV18 and J is TRBJ1-4; D remains unclear. Trimming shortened V by 3 bases and J by 4 bases, and 21 bases separated the two germline ends. The CDR3 has 18 residues. The germline V gene has CDR1 KGHSH and CDR2 LQKENI. CDR3 sequence reads: CASSPPRSSGVGNEKLFF. CDR3 in DNA: TGTGCCAGCTCACCCCCCAGGTCTTCCGGGGTGGGTAATGAAAAACTGTTTTTT.

This sequence joins TRBV7-6 and TRBJ2-3; 10 positions agree with TRBD2. This CDR3 is built from 21 residues. V trimming: 1 base; J trimming: 0 bases; junction bases outside the gene matches: 16. The V gene's germline CDR1 is SGHVS and CDR2 FNYEAQ. As DNA, the CDR3 is TGTGCCAGCAGCTTAGGGTTGCTATGGGGGACTAGCGAGTCGAGCACAGATACGCAGTATTTT. It codes for CASSLGLLWGTSESSTDTQYF.

The chain recombines TRBV4-1 with TRBJ2-7, with 13 bases fitting TRBD2. Germline CDR1 MGHRA, CDR2 YSYEKL. Trimming cost V 4 bases and J 2 bases; bases outside gene matches: 8. The CDR3 loop spans 17 amino acids. CDR3 DNA sequence: TGCGCCAGCAGCCCTACCGGGACTAGCGGGATCCCCTACGAGCAGTACTTC. Translation: CASSPTGTSGIPYEQYF.